Sequencing of this T cell receptor beta chain was carried out in a study of patients and donors after allogeneic stem cell transplantation. From germline, CDR1 is LGHNT and CDR2 FRNRAP. This CDR3 has 14 amino acids. V was shortened by 5 bases and J by 5 bases, with 15 bases between the two germline ends. TCRdb redid the calling of the RT-PCR reads with MiXCR, one entry per CDR3 protein. Seen here are roughly 880,000 distinct CDR3 sequences, about a sixth observed once, and the top ten hold approximately 5.9%. This TCR was sampled from a human donor who was either an allogeneic HSCT recipient or a stem cell or donor lymphocyte infusion donor (not recorded which). It is not recorded whose cells these are; they may come from a transplant donor. V is TRBV12-5 and J is TRBJ1-1, with D possibly matching TRBD1 (5 bases). The sample comprised blood, either unsorted or a sorted T cell fraction (not recorded which). CDR3 nucleotides: TGTGCTAGTGGTAACTCTGGGGGTCGGACTGAAGCTTTCTTT. It specifies CASGNSGGRTEAFF.